The 11 T cell receptor beta chains given below trace back to one sample, sequenced in a study of T cell clonality in common variable immunodeficiency. Clones were sequenced by immunoSEQ multiplex PCR, and TCRdb holds only the in-frame ones, with some missing. This sample has about 60,000 clones, each found more than once. Sequencing was carried out using peripheral blood mononuclear cells. The origin of the receptors is a person aged 18 to 70 in good health.

This clone came up many times. The CDR3 is cut off 3 residues early in the read; its end comes from the germline J gene. The chain links TRBV9 to TRBJ2-1; D is ambiguous. V was pared by 2 bases and J by 1 base, with 10 bases between. CDR3 length: 15 amino acids. CDR1 and CDR2 (germline): SGDLS, YYNGEE. CDR3 sequence: CASSVGSISYNEQFF. CDR3 DNA, as far as it was read: TGTGCCAGCAGCGTCGGTTCGATTTCCTACAATGAG. Combining the CDR3 with reference TRBV9 and TRBJ2-1 gives the whole variable domain DSGVTQTPKHLITATGQRVTLRCSPRSGDLSVYWYQQSLDQGLQFLIQYYNGEERAKGNILERFSAQQFPDLHSELNLSSLELGDSALYFCASSVGSISYNEQFFGPGTRLTVL.

This clone was counted ten times or more. The read terminates 3 residues before the CDR3 end, so the remaining end is supplied by the germline J gene. This chain joins TRBV14 and TRBJ1-5; possibly TRBD1 for D (5 bases). The germline CDR1 and CDR2 sequences are SGHDN and FVKESK. CDR3 length equals 15 residues. V lost 4 bases to trimming and J lost 4 bases, with 14 bases between them. The sequenced CDR3 bases are TGTGCCAGCAGCCTGGGGGGAGAGGGTAATCAGCCC. Its protein is CASSLGGEGNQP. The whole CDR3 protein is CASSLGGEGNQPQHF.

This clone was seen only a few times. The read comes to an end 3 residues before the CDR3 does, leaving the germline J gene to fill in the end. V and J are TRBV7-9 and TRBJ1-1; D ambiguous. The V gene's germline CDR1 is SEHNR and CDR2 FQNEAQ (reference sequence). CDR3 length equals 15 residues. Partial CDR3 DNA: TGTGCCAGCAGCTCCACCGGACTAGCGGGAGGAATT. Translating gives CASSSTGLAGGI. The CDR3 in full is CASSSTGLAGGIAFF. The full variable domain, rest sourced from reference TRBV7-9 and TRBJ1-1, is DTGVSQNPRHKITKRGQNVTFRCDPISEHNRLYWYRQTLGQGPEFLTYFQNEAQLEKSRLLSDRFSAERPKGSFSTLEIQRTEQGDSAMYLCASSSTGLAGGIAFFGQGTRLTVV.

This clone was recorded at least ten times. The read terminates 3 residues before the CDR3 end, so the remaining end is supplied by the germline J gene. This chain links TRBV5-1 with TRBJ1-5; TRBD1 aligns across 7 bases. The V gene's germline CDR1 is SGHRS and CDR2 YFSETQ. Trimming took 4 bases from V and 2 from J; bases not matched to a gene: 3. The CDR3 consists of 14 residues. Incomplete CDR3 DNA: TGCGCCAGCAGCCCCGGGACAGGCAATCAGCCC. Translated, it gives CASSPGTGNQP. The whole CDR3 protein is CASSPGTGNQPQHF. The full variable domain, rest sourced from reference TRBV5-1 and TRBJ1-5, is KAGVTQTPRYLIKTRGQQVTLSCSPISGHRSVSWYQQTPGQGLQFLFEYFSETQRNKGNFPGRFSGRQFSNSRSEMNVSTLELGDSALYLCASSPGTGNQPQHFGDGTRLSIL.

This clone was found many times. The read stops 3 residues short of the end of the CDR3; the missing end is completed from the germline J gene. The rearrangement joins TRBV19 to TRBJ1-1, with 7 bases that match TRBD1. The length of the CDR3 is 14 residues. Per the germline V gene, CDR1 is LNHDA and CDR2 is SQIVND (reference sequence). The V and J ends lost 9 bases and 4 bases, in that order; junction bases with no gene match: 11. This chain's CDR3 is CASGLTGQLTEAFF. Partial CDR3 DNA: TGTGCCAGCGGACTGACAGGGCAACTCACTGAA.

This clone has a count of ten or more. The DNA ends 3 residues before the CDR3 does, and the rest of the CDR3 is filled in from the germline J gene. The V gene is TRBV7-6, the J gene TRBJ1-2; 9 bases are shared with TRBD1. V gave up 5 bases and J gave up 7 bases; unmatched junction bases: 5. Per the germline V gene, CDR1 is SGHVS and CDR2 is FNYEAQ. This CDR3 has 13 amino acids. Incomplete CDR3 DNA: TGTGCCAGCAGCCTCGGGACAGGGAGTGGC. Protein sequence: CASSLGTGSG. From start to end, the CDR3 is CASSLGTGSGYTF.

This clone was counted at least ten times. The sequenced CDR3 bases are TGTGCCAGCAGCCGTCCTCGGGGGGCTGAG. Protein sequence: CASSRPRGAE. From start to end, the CDR3 is CASSRPRGAEQFF. This chain uses TRBV28 with TRBJ2-1; D perhaps matches TRBD2 (7 bases). Read data end 3 residues before the CDR3 end; the end is taken from the germline J gene. The CDR3 consists of 13 residues. The germline V and J ends were trimmed by 6 bases and 9 bases, with 15 bases remaining between them. Looked up from germline, CDR1 is MDHEN and CDR2 is SYDVKM.

In this sample, this clone turned up many times. The sequence runs out 3 residues before the end of the CDR3; the remainder is reconstructed from the germline J gene. The V and J genes are TRBV29-1 and TRBJ1-2; TRBD1 matches at 12 bases. The CDR3 runs to 14 residues. J lost 6 bases, V lost 6 bases, and 8 bases had no gene match. Germline CDR1 and CDR2: SQVTM and ANQGSEA. CDR3: CSVPGTGGWDGYTF. CDR3 DNA (partial): TGCAGCGTACCCGGGACAGGGGGCTGGGATGGC.

This clone has at least ten counts. From the germline J gene comes the end of the CDR3, since the read stops 3 residues before it. The V gene is TRBV5-4, the J gene TRBJ2-3; 7 nucleotides match TRBD2. The CDR3 is 15 amino acids. Looked up from germline, CDR1 is SGHNT and CDR2 is YYREEE (reference sequence). The V segment lost 0 bases and the J segment 5 bases; nucleotides outside the gene matches: 6. CDR3 region: CASSLGAGRGDTQYF. The sequenced CDR3 bases are TGTGCCAGCAGCTTGGGGGCAGGGAGGGGAGATACG.

This clone has a count of ten or more. The read terminates 3 residues before the CDR3 end, so the remaining end is supplied by the germline J gene. The rearrangement uses TRBV30 and TRBJ2-7, with 7 bases identical to TRBD2. This CDR3 region has 14 residues. Germline V gives CDR1 GTSNPN, CDR2 SVGIG (reference sequence). Losses at the gene ends were 0 bases for V and 3 bases for J; bases not matched to a gene: 5. The sequenced part of the CDR3 DNA is TGTGCCTGGAGTGTCTCTAGCGGCCACTACGAG. Translating gives CAWSVSSGHYE. The entire CDR3 is CAWSVSSGHYEQYF.

This clone has just a few counts. CDR3 region: CASSPGRVRNTEAFF. The DNA read from the CDR3 is TGTGCCAGCTCACCTGGAAGGGTTCGGAACACTGAA. The chain couples TRBV18 to TRBJ1-1; D not certain. The CDR3 extends 3 residues past the end of the read, so its final part is completed from the germline J gene. Germline CDR1 KGHSH, CDR2 LQKENI. The V gene lost 3 bases and the J gene lost 1 base, with 12 bases spanning the gap. The CDR3 has 15 amino acids.